This TCR beta chain was captured by sequencing in a study of blood T cell repertoires in COVID-19. Study details: Donors in the United States, Italy and Spain gave samples during acute or convalescent COVID-19. Nucleic acid was either cDNA or gDNA, and it came from T cells, B-cell-depleted T cells, or PBMCs.

Germline CDR1 is ENHRY and CDR2 is SYGVKD. V shed 0 bases and J shed 12 bases, with 29 bases lying between them. The CDR3 is 19 residues long. Assay used: immunoSEQ multiplex PCR; TCRdb lists only in-frame clones, some missing. Among fewer than 200,000 clones listed, roughly 88% were seen once. The chain uses TRBV10-3 and TRBJ2-2; tentatively, D is TRBD2 (6 bases). Sequenced material: peripheral blood. The source of this sequence is a woman older than 75 with active or convalescent COVID-19. The CDR3 loop is CAISESGLGQGTARGKLFF. The CDR3 DNA is TGTGCCATCAGTGAGTCAGGGTTGGGCCAGGGTACTGCCCGGGGGAAGCTGTTTTTT.